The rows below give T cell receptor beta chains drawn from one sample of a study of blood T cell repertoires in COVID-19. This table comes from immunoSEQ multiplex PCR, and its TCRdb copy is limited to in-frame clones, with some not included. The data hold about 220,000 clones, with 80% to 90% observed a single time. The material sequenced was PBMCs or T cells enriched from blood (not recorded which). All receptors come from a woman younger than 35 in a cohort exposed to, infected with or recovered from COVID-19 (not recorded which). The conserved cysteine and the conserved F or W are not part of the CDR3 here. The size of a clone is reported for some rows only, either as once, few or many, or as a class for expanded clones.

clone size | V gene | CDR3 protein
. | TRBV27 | ASSLLGGRADINEQF
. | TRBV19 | ASSINTGTGGTYEQY
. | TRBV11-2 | ASSLEGQGTGPDYEQY
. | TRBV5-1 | ASSLDHRGTEAF
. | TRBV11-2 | ASSSVGRSNYGYT
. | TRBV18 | ASSPRTEAEAF
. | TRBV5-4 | ASSFSSGTSRNNEQF
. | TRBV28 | ASGTGVDQPQH
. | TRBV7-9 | ASSLDLSTRNSPLH
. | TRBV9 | ASSERTDINTGELF
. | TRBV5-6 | ASTRTSDTDTQY
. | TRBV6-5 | ASSYHLKGPRYGYT
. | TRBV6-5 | ASSPDSFSYGYT
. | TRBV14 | ASSPTSGSGEQY
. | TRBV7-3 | ASSHPGSLEGNEQF
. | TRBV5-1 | ASSLYIQTVTYEQY
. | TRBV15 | ATSRGASGTSTDTQY
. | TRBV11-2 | ASSLDAENYGYT
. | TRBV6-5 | ASARGGDTGELF
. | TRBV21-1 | ASSKVHTIVPGVSSYEQY
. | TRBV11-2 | ASSSRLESYEQY
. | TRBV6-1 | ASSEARWTGVTGELF
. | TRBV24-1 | ATSDLRSEQPQH
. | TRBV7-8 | ASSLGLAGGTDTQY
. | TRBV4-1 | ASSQGGQGSYGYT
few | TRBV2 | ASRATGRAEAF
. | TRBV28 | ASYSYRGRANYGYT
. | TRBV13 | ASSKREYNEKLF
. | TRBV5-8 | ASSQPVAGLDTGELF
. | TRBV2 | ASAPDRVSSYEQY
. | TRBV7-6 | ASSPSNRGNNQPQH
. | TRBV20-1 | SASGIFGGTGHYGYT
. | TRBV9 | ASSPGGQNYGYT
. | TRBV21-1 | ASSKADKNYGYT
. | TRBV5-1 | ASSLGPGDTEAF
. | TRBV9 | ASSVDPVPGPSWDGYT
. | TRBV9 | ASSVAGGIVPDTQY
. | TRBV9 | ASSARDSSNQPQH
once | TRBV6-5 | ASSQRPREKLF
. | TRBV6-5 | ASGGYSGNTIY
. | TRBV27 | ASSSPLWWRGNTGELF
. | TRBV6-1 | ASSEESTSGFTDTQY
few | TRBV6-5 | ASSHSRQASTGELF
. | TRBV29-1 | SVTRGYEQY